The source of this T cell receptor (beta chain) is a study of cytomegalovirus exposure and HLA in healthy donors. This PCR relied on a set of 60 Vbeta primers and 13 Jbeta primers. Libraries were prepared by immunoSEQ multiplex PCR; TCRdb keeps only in-frame clonotypes and omits some of them. Found here are roughly 180,000 clones, more than 65% of them singletons; the top ten hold under 7%. Germline CDR1 is MNHNS and CDR2 is SASEGT. This CDR3 is built from 13 residues. V was cut by 5 bases and J by 5 bases, with 12 bases left in between. Only a few counts were recorded for this clone. Its cognate antigen is unknown. Study results and limitations: Fewer N-insertions than the roughly 670-donor mean were reportedly shown by an Asian-associated ancestry cluster in a later analysis. In a later analysis, CMV-associated beta chains were mostly HLA-associated, it appeared.

The TCR originated in a woman in her 30s in good health and CMV-seropositive. The sample taken for sequencing was PBMCs. The chain joins TRBV6-1 to TRBJ2-5; TRBD2 might be the D (7 bases). The CDR3 is CASSRGGVETQYF. CDR3 sequence (DNA): TGTGCCAGCAGTCGAGGGGGGGTTGAGACCCAGTACTTC.